Listed below are T cell receptor beta chains from one sample, sequenced in a study of OX40 agonist ivuxolimab in advanced cancers. The protocol was immunoSEQ multiplex PCR, while the TCRdb copy is restricted to in-frame clones and leaves out a portion. The table includes fewer than 45,000 clones, about 83% detected once. Material: CD4+ or CD8+ T cells sorted from blood, obtained in a trial of the OX40 agonist ivuxolimab. The source is an adult with an advanced solid tumor such as melanoma, head and neck, liver or kidney cancer. CDR3s include the opening cysteine and the closing phenylalanine or tryptophan. D genes are given only for firm matches. Where a row states a size, it is once, few, many or the class of an expanded clone; other rows omit it.

clone size,V gene,D gene,J gene,CDR3 DNA,CDR3 protein
-,TRBV23-1,TRBD1,TRBJ1-3,TGCGCCAGCAGCGGACAGGGGGCTACTGGAAACACCATATATTTT,CASSGQGATGNTIYF
-,TRBV6-1,-,TRBJ2-7,TGTGCCAGCAGTGAATTCGGGGATTTGGAGCAGTACTTC,CASSEFGDLEQYF
-,TRBV7-2,TRBD1,TRBJ1-5,TGTGCCAGCAGCGAGACAGGGATCAATCAGCCCCAGCATTTT,CASSETGINQPQHF
-,TRBV5-8,-,TRBJ2-1,TGTGCCAGCAGCGCGGATGGACAGCGCCCCTACAATGAGCAGTTCTTC,CASSADGQRPYNEQFF
-,TRBV4-1,TRBD1,TRBJ1-2,TGCGCCAGCAGCCAAGCTTTGAGGGACAGGGGAAACTATGGCTACACCTTC,CASSQALRDRGNYGYTF
-,TRBV7-3,TRBD2,TRBJ2-7,TGTGCCAGCAGCGTAAAGTGGGGTCGACTAGCGGTCTACGAGCAGTACTTC,CASSVKWGRLAVYEQYF
-,TRBV5-6,TRBD1,TRBJ2-4,TGTGCCAGCAGCACGACAGGGGGGAGAAACATTCAGTACTTC,CASSTTGGRNIQYF
-,TRBV6-6,TRBD2,TRBJ2-3,TGTGCCAGCACCCCTGGCGGGGGAGTAAATACGCAGTATTTT,CASTPGGGVNTQYF
-,TRBV30,-,TRBJ1-1,TGTGCCTGGAGTGTAAAGGGAGGGACTGAAGCTTTCTTT,CAWSVKGGTEAFF
-,TRBV7-8,-,TRBJ1-6,TGTGCCAGCAGCTTATCCCTTGACACGCGGAATTCACCCCTCCACTTT,CASSLSLDTRNSPLHF
-,TRBV6-5,-,TRBJ2-2,TGTGCCAGCAGGGACACCGGGGAGCTGTTTTTT,CASRDTGELFF
-,TRBV4-1,-,TRBJ1-1,TGCGCCAGCAGCCAAGATTCATGGAATCGGAACACTGAAGCTTTCTTT,CASSQDSWNRNTEAFF
-,TRBV6-5,-,TRBJ2-7,TGTGCCAGCAGTTCCGATTACAGGGCTTCGAACTACGAGCAGTACTTC,CASSSDYRASNYEQYF
-,TRBV30,-,TRBJ2-2,TGTGCCTGGATCGCCTACGGGGGAGTGGACGGGGAGCTGTTTTTT,CAWIAYGGVDGELFF
few,TRBV9,TRBD2,TRBJ2-1,TGTGCCAGCAGCACCCGTACTAGCGGGGTCCACAATGAGCAGTTCTTC,CASSTRTSGVHNEQFF
-,TRBV19,TRBD1,TRBJ2-2,TGTGCCAGTAGTATAGCCTGGCAGGGGGACACCGGGGAGCTGTTTTTT,CASSIAWQGDTGELFF
medium-sized,TRBV5-4,-,TRBJ1-5,TGTGCCAGCAGCCGTCTGGGGGACGGTCAGCCCCAGCATTTT,CASSRLGDGQPQHF
-,TRBV7-2,-,TRBJ2-5,TGTGCCAGCAGCTCGCGATACGCAGGGGAAGAGACCCAGTACTTC,CASSSRYAGEETQYF
-,TRBV29-1,-,TRBJ2-1,TGCAGCGTCGCCGGGACTCTCGGCCGCAATGAGCAGTTCTTC,CSVAGTLGRNEQFF
few,TRBV5-1,-,TRBJ2-7,TGCGCCAGCAAATACGGACAATCCTCCTACGAGCAGTACTTC,CASKYGQSSYEQYF
few,TRBV5-1,TRBD1,TRBJ1-2,TGCGCCAGCAGCACCGGACAGGGGCCCTTC,CASSTGQGPF
-,TRBV6-5,TRBD1,TRBJ1-2,TGTGCCAGCAGTCCGGACAGGGGCCATGGCTACACCTTC,CASSPDRGHGYTF
-,TRBV5-1,-,TRBJ2-2,TGCGCCAGCAGCTCCACCCAATTAACCGGGGAGCTGTTTTTT,CASSSTQLTGELFF